The next 5 T cell receptor beta chains were all read from a single sample in a study of cytomegalovirus exposure and HLA in healthy donors (dated by TCRdb to the late 2010s). Libraries were made using the immunoSEQ multiplex PCR assay. For the multiplex PCR, a mixture combining 60 forward primers for TCR Vbeta segments and 13 reverse primers for TCR Jbeta segments was used. Drawn from immuneACCESS, this table holds only the in-frame rearrangements with V and J called that TCRdb kept. Clones are partly lost; checked studies trace under half to an unresolved V gene and leave the rest unexplained. The sample table lists about 110,000 clones, around 81% of them with a count of one. The ten largest clones add up to over 2% of the sample. The sequencing input was PBMCs. The receptor source for this set is a woman aged 25-40 years in good health and CMV-seronegative.

In regard to this clone: Other DNA sequences in this specimen translate into the identical CDR3. The chain is built from TRBV11-3 and TRBJ2-3; TRBD1 is a possible D gene (6 bases). This CDR3 contains 14 residues. The V gene's germline CDR1 is SGHNT and CDR2 YENEEA. Trimming took off 3 bases at V and 0 bases at J, with 7 bases between the two ends. This chain's CDR3 is CASSLTGSTDTQYF. The CDR3 DNA is TGTGCCAGCAGCTTGACAGGTAGCACAGATACGCAGTATTTT.

This chain joins TRBV10-1 and TRBJ1-2; 8 nucleotides line up with TRBD1. Germline lookup yields CDR1 WNHNN and CDR2 SYGVQD (reference sequence). The CDR3 has 11 residues. The V gene end was trimmed by 8 bases and the J gene end by 8 bases; junction bases not matched to a gene: 4. The CDR3 region is CASGDRRGYTF. In DNA, the CDR3 is TGCGCCAGCGGGGACAGGCGAGGCTACACCTTC.

The rearrangement joins TRBV25-1 to TRBJ2-2; D is uncertain. The CDR3 is made up of 12 amino acids. The germline V gene encodes CDR1 MGHDK and CDR2 SYGVNS. Trimming pared 5 bases from V and 5 bases from J, leaving 6 bases between. The CDR3 DNA is TGTGCCAGCAGTTTCAAAACCGGGGAGCTGTTTTTT. This gives the protein CASSFKTGELFF.

A word on this clone: Its ends do not fully match the called genes, so a read error is possible. V is TRBV7-7 and J is TRBJ1-4; 7 bases are shared with TRBD1. The CDR3 is made up of 15 amino acids. Germline lookup yields CDR1 SSHAT and CDR2 FNYEAQ (reference sequence). CDR3 nucleotides: TGTGCTAGCAGCTTGGGTGACAGGGTGAATGAAAAACTGTTTTTT. This sequence encodes CASSLGDRVNEKLFF. The complete variable domain, with remaining parts taken from reference TRBV7-7 and TRBJ1-4, reads GAGVSQSPRYKVTKRGQDVTLRCDPISSHATLYWYQQALGQGPEFLTYFNYEAQPDKSGLPSDRFSAERPEGSISTLTIQRTEQRDSAMYRCASSLGDRVNEKLFFGSGTQLSVL.

The rearrangement joins TRBV4-2 to TRBJ2-7; 7 nucleotides match TRBD1. The CDR3 runs 15 residues. CDR1 and CDR2 (germline): LGHNA, YNFKEQ. The V segment lost 3 bases and the J segment 6 bases; nucleotides outside the gene matches: 11. CDR3 in DNA: TGTGCCAGCAGCCAGGACCGGGACAGAGCCCTCGAGCAGTACTTC. Amino acid sequence: CASSQDRDRALEQYF.